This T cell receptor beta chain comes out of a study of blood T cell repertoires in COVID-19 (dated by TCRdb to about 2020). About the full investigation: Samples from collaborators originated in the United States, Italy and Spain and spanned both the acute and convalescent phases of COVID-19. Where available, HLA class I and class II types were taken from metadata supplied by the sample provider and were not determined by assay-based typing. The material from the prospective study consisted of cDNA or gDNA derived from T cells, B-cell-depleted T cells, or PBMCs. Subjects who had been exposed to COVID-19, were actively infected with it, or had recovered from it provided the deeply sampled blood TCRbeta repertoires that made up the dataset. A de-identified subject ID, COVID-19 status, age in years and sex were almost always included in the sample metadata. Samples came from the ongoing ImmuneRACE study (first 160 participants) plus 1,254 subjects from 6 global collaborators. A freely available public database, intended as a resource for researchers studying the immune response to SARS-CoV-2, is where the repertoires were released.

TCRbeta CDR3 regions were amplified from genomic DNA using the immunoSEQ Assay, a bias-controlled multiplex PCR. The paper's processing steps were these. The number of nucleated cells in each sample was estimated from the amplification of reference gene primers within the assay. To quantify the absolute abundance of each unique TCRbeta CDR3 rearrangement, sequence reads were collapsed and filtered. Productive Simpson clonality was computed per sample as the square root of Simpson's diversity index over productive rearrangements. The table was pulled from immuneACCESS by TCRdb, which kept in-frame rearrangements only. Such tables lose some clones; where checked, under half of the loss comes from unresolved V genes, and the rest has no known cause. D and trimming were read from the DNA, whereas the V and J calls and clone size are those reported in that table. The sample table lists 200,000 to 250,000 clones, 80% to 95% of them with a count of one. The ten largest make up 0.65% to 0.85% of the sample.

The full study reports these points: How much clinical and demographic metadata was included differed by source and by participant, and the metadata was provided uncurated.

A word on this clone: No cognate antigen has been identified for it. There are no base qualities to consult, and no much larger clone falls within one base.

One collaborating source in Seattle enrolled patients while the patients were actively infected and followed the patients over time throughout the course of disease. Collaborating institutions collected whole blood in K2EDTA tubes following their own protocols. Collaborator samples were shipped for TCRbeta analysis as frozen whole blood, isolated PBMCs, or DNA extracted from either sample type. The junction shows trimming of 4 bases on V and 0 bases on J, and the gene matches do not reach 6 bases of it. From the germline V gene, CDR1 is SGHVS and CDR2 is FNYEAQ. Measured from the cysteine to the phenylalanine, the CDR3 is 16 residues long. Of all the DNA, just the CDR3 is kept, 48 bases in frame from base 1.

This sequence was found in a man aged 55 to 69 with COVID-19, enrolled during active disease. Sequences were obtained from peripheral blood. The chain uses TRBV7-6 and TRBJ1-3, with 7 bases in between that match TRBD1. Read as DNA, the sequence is TGTGCCAGCAGCTCTGGGACAGCTAGCTCTGGAAACACCATATATTTT. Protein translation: CASSSGTASSGNTIYF.